Below are 24 T cell receptor beta chains sequenced from a single sample in a study of OX40 agonist ivuxolimab in advanced cancers. TCRdb's table, derived via immunoSEQ multiplex PCR, lists solely in-frame clones and lacks some. The sample has tens of thousands of clones, around 93% seen once. Sequenced here: CD4+ or CD8+ T cells sorted from blood, sampled in a trial of the OX40 agonist ivuxolimab. These receptor sequences come from an adult with an advanced solid tumor such as melanoma, head and neck, liver or kidney cancer.

A note on this clone: A read error may produce the germline difference seen at one junction end. The chain carries TRBV28 and TRBJ2-4, with D maybe TRBD2 (6 bases). CDR3 length: 13 amino acids. CDR1 MDHEN and CDR2 SYDVKM come from the germline V gene. The CDR3: CASRVIGEDIQHF. The CDR3 DNA follows: TGTGCCAGCAGAGTCATAGGGGAGGACATTCAGCACTTC.

The gene calls are TRBV6-1 and TRBJ1-5, with no clear D. Between the trimmed V and J ends, which lost 7 bases and 3 bases, there was a span of 10 bases. CDR1 MNHNS and CDR2 SASEGT come from the germline V gene. CDR3 length equals 13 residues. The CDR3 region is CASNTGDNQPQHF. CDR3 bases: TGTGCCAGCAATACCGGAGACAATCAGCCCCAGCATTTT.

The chain couples TRBV4-1 to TRBJ2-7; 8 bases fit TRBD2. The junction had 12 bases not matched to a gene; V was cut back by 0 bases and J by 2 bases. The germline gives CDR1 MGHRA, CDR2 YSYEKL. The CDR3 extends over 18 amino acids. The CDR3 coding sequence is TGCGCCAGCAGCCAAGATACAGGCGGGAGGCCACTTCCCTACGAGCAGTACTTC. Translation gives CASSQDTGGRPLPYEQYF.

The chain recombines TRBV10-3 with TRBJ2-7; TRBD2 matches at 9 bases. Germline lookup yields CDR1 ENHRY and CDR2 SYGVKD. The CDR3 spans 13 residues. V was pared by 7 bases and J by 1 base, with 2 bases of the junction left unmatched. CDR3 nucleotides: TGTGCCATCACTAGCGGGACGTCCTACGAGCAGTACTTC. This codes for CAITSGTSYEQYF.

The genes are TRBV9 and TRBJ2-2; no reliable D call. This CDR3 comprises 12 residues. V gave up 7 bases and J gave up 6 bases, with 10 bases separating them. From germline, CDR1 is SGDLS and CDR2 YYNGEE. DNA for the CDR3: TGTGCCAGCGCCGAGATGGCCGGGGAGCTGTTTTTT. Translation gives CASAEMAGELFF.

The rearrangement uses TRBV19 and TRBJ2-1; D is perhaps TRBD2 (6 bases). The CDR3 runs 11 residues. Germline values: CDR1 LNHDA, CDR2 SQIVND (reference sequence). V shed 8 bases and J shed 12 bases, with 14 bases lying between them. The CDR3 nucleotides are TGTGCCAGTGGGGACTCCTTAGGGCAGTTCTTC. Amino acid sequence: CASGDSLGQFF.

The chain carries TRBV11-3 and TRBJ2-6, with 9 bases identical to TRBD1. The CDR3 has 15 residues. With 8 bases clipped from V and 2 bases from J, the junction kept 4 bases outside the gene matches. Germline V gene data show CDR1 as SGHNT and CDR2 as YENEEA. The DNA for the CDR3 is TGTGCCAGCGCACAGGGGGCAGCTGGGGCCAACGTCCTGACTTTC. Its protein is CASAQGAAGANVLTF.

V gene TRBV5-6 combines with J gene TRBJ2-5; 9 positions agree with TRBD1. The CDR3 is made up of 16 amino acids. Per germline, CDR1 SGHDT and CDR2 YYEEEE. V was clipped by 1 base and J by 4 bases; unmatched bases: 8. CDR3 in amino acids: CASSLYYRGLAETQYF. CDR3 DNA: TGTGCCAGCAGCTTGTATTACAGGGGGCTGGCAGAGACCCAGTACTTC.

The V gene is TRBV27, the J gene TRBJ2-2; D uncertain. Germline V gene lookup returns CDR1 MNHEY and CDR2 SMNVEV (reference sequence). The CDR3 is made up of 13 amino acids. V was cut by 5 bases and J by 0 bases, with 4 bases left in between. In nucleotides, the CDR3 is TGTGCCAGCAGTCCAACGAACACCGGGGAGCTGTTTTTT. Encoded protein: CASSPTNTGELFF.

As concerns this clone: At one end, the junction sequence differs from germline, possibly due to a read error. The CDR3: CASSLMGQGNSEAFF. The CDR3 bases are TGCGCCAGCAGCTTGATGGGACAGGGGAACTCTGAAGCTTTCTTT. This chain links TRBV5-1 with TRBJ1-1; 10 nucleotides line up with TRBD1. The CDR3 is 15 amino acids. From germline, CDR1 is SGHRS and CDR2 YFSETQ.

The V gene is TRBV27, the J gene TRBJ2-1, with D perhaps matching TRBD1 or TRBD2 (5 bases each). This CDR3 spans 13 amino acids. Per germline, CDR1 MNHEY and CDR2 SMNVEV (reference sequence). Trimming pared 2 bases from V and 12 bases from J, leaving 14 bases between. CDR3 DNA sequence: TGTGCCAGCAGTTTAGGGGGAACAGCTTGGCAGTTCTTC. This encodes CASSLGGTAWQFF.

This clone appeared a single time. The V gene is TRBV19, the J gene TRBJ2-7, with 8 bases that match TRBD2. Germline trimming cut 5 bases from V and 2 bases from J; bases unmatched to any gene: 8. The CDR3 is 15 amino acids. The germline gives CDR1 LNHDA, CDR2 SQIVND (reference sequence). CDR3 region: CASSPSGRVPYEQYF. DNA for the CDR3: TGTGCCAGTAGTCCCAGCGGGAGAGTTCCCTACGAGCAGTACTTC.

The chain couples TRBV7-6 to TRBJ2-1, with D possibly being TRBD2 (6 bases). The CDR3 sequence is 16 residues long. Trimming pared 3 bases from V and 0 bases from J, leaving 12 bases between. Germline CDR1 reads SGHVS; CDR2 reads FNYEAQ. The DNA for the CDR3 is TGTGCCAGCAGCTTCGGGACTGCTAGCTCCTACAATGAGCAGTTCTTC. Translation gives CASSFGTASSYNEQFF.

The chain recombines TRBV27 with TRBJ2-5; tentatively, D is TRBD2 (5 bases). The V end was cut by 5 bases, the J end by 5 bases, with 9 bases between. CDR1 and CDR2 from the germline V gene are MNHEY and SMNVEV (reference sequence). This CDR3 region has 12 residues. CDR3 sequence: CASSRTGETQYF. The DNA of the CDR3 is TGTGCCAGCAGTAGGACGGGGGAGACCCAGTACTTC.

This chain joins TRBV19 and TRBJ2-1; 12 bases map to TRBD2. This CDR3 is built from 14 residues. The germline V gene encodes CDR1 LNHDA and CDR2 SQIVND (reference sequence). Germline trimming cut 6 bases from V and 12 bases from J; bases unmatched to any gene: 9. The CDR3 coding sequence is TGTGCCAGTAGAAGACTAGCGGGAGCGAATCGGCAGTTCTTC. Translating it yields CASRRLAGANRQFF.

In its sample, this clone was seen once. The chain links TRBV4-3 to TRBJ2-7; 8 nucleotides match TRBD1. The junction had 7 bases not matched to a gene; V was cut back by 0 bases and J by 3 bases. The CDR3 sequence is 16 residues long. The germline gives CDR1 LGHNA, CDR2 YSLEER. The CDR3 region is CASSQDSGQAFYEQYF. For the CDR3, the DNA is TGCGCCAGCAGCCAAGATTCGGGACAGGCCTTCTACGAGCAGTACTTC.

The rearrangement uses TRBV7-8 and TRBJ2-7, with 9 nucleotides matching TRBD1. This CDR3 spans 16 amino acids. V dropped 5 bases and J dropped 2; count of bases not matched to a gene: 10. Germline V gives CDR1 SGHVS, CDR2 FQNEAQ. CDR3 amino acids: CASSRPGQGPTYEQYF. The CDR3, as DNA: TGTGCCAGCAGCCGCCCGGGACAGGGTCCCACCTACGAGCAGTACTTC.

The J gene is TRBJ1-1, the V gene TRBV2; D is undetermined. V was clipped by 3 bases and J by 6 bases, with 20 bases between them. CDR3 length: 16 amino acids. The germline CDR1 and CDR2 sequences are SNHLY and FYNNEI. This CDR3 is CASSDSVEQSFAEAFF. Written as DNA, the CDR3 is TGTGCCAGCAGTGACAGTGTGGAACAAAGCTTCGCTGAAGCTTTCTTT.

The chain employs TRBV7-9 and TRBJ1-5; D unclear. Germline assignment: CDR1 SEHNR and CDR2 FQNEAQ (reference sequence). V was pared by 2 bases and J by 6 bases, with 11 bases between. CDR3 length equals 14 residues. This CDR3 reads CASSLLDRAQPQHF. The CDR3 nucleotides read TGTGCCAGCAGCTTATTAGATCGGGCTCAGCCCCAGCATTTT. Variable domain in full (rest from reference TRBV7-9 and TRBJ1-5): DTGVSQNPRHKITKRGQNVTFRCDPISEHNRLYWYRQTLGQGPEFLTYFQNEAQLEKSRLLSDRFSAERPKGSFSTLEIQRTEQGDSAMYLCASSLLDRAQPQHFGDGTRLSIL.

This clone was picked up a small number of times. The chain recombines TRBV28 with TRBJ2-2; D may be TRBD1 (6 bases). The CDR3 covers 14 residues. The germline CDR1 and CDR2 sequences are MDHEN and SYDVKM. Trimming removed 6 bases at V and 1 base at J, with 9 bases between. CDR3 loop: CASRRTENTGELFF. CDR3 sequence (DNA): TGTGCCAGCAGACGGACAGAGAACACCGGGGAGCTGTTTTTT.

The chain has TRBV7-9 and TRBJ1-4; possibly TRBD1 for D (5 bases). Germline assignment: CDR1 SEHNR and CDR2 FQNEAQ (reference sequence). This CDR3 region has 14 residues. V was clipped by 7 bases and J by 1 base, with 10 bases between them. The CDR3 DNA is TGTGCCAGCAATTTCGGGGGAACTAATGAAAAACTGTTTTTT. Translation: CASNFGGTNEKLFF.

This clone has only one observation. The V gene is TRBV6-5, the J gene TRBJ2-7; D possibly corresponds to TRBD2 (6 bases). Trimming pared 6 bases from V and 4 bases from J, leaving 19 bases between. The CDR3 is 15 amino acids. CDR1 is MNHEY, CDR2 SVGAGI, per germline. The CDR3 nucleotides read TGTGCCAGCAGGGCCGGGACTTCCAGCTTTTACGAGCAGTACTTC. Amino acids: CASRAGTSSFYEQYF.

The chain carries TRBV28 and TRBJ1-5, with D uncertain. The ends were cut back, 6 bases at V and 10 bases at J, with 19 bases in the middle. The CDR3 contains 14 residues. The V gene's germline CDR1 is MDHEN and CDR2 SYDVKM. This chain's CDR3 is CASSQDGDRPPQHF. DNA of the CDR3: TGTGCCAGCAGCCAAGATGGAGACCGTCCACCCCAGCATTTT.

V usage is TRBV10-3 and J usage is TRBJ1-2; 8 bases are a match to TRBD1. The CDR3 extends over 14 amino acids. CDR1 is ENHRY and CDR2 is SYGVKD in the germline V gene. V lost 6 bases and J lost 8; bases outside the gene matches: 11. The CDR3 sequence: CAISGLGDRWGYTF. The CDR3 nucleotides are TGTGCCATCAGCGGACTCGGGGACAGGTGGGGCTACACCTTC.